This T cell receptor (beta chain) was identified in a study of vaccination and CD4 T cells after COVID-19. Study as a whole: Six males and four females constituted the convalescent cohort, two of whom were Hispanic.

As regards this clonotype: Its antigen is unknown.

The assay that was used to sequence DNA from cultured CD4+ T cells was the Oncomine TCR Beta short-read assay. Investigators obtained genomic DNA by extraction from cultured CD4+ T cells. TCRdb processed the PCR reads anew with MiXCR; each CDR3 protein has one entry. The sample shows 15,000 to 25,000 distinct CDR3 sequences, around 50% of them seen only once. The CDR3 has 14 amino acids. J was trimmed by 5 bases and V by 6 bases; bases with no gene match: 4. Germline values: CDR1 ENHRY, CDR2 SYGVKD. Treatment given: roughly 10-day PBMC culture with coronavirus spike peptide pools or control peptides (ViraFEST assay). ViraFEST enlarged antigen-specific T cell populations with peptide pools and afterwards sequenced TCRs.

The specimen sequenced was CD4+ T cells from blood, cultured in vitro. The receptor was derived from a human donor who had recovered from COVID-19. This chain uses TRBV10-3 with TRBJ1-6, with 7 bases identical to TRBD1. The CDR3 nucleotides are TGTGCCATCAGAGGAGGGACAGATAATTCACCCCTCCACTTT. Encoded protein: CAIRGGTDNSPLHF.